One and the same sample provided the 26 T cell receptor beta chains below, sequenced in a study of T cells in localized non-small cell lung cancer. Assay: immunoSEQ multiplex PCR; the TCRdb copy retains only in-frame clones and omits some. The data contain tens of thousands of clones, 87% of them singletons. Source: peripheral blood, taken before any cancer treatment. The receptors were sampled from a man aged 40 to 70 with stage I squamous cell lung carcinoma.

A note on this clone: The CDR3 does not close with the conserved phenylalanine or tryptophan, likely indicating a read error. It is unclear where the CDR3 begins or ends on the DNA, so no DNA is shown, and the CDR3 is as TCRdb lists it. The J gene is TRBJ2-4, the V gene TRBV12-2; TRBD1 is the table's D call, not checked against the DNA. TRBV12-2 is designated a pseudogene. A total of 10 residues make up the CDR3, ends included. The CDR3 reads CASRPLLHGH.

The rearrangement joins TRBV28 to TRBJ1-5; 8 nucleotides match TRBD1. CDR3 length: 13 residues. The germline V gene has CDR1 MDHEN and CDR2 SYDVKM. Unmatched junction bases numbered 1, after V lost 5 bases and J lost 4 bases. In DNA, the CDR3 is TGTGCCAGCAGTAGACAGGGGAATCAGCCCCAGCATTTT. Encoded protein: CASSRQGNQPQHF.

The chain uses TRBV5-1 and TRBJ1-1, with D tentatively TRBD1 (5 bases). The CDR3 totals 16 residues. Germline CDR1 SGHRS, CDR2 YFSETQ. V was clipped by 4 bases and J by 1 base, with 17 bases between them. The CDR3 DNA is TGCGCCAGCAGCCCATTAGGGACGGGAGAGAACACTGAAGCTTTCTTT. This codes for CASSPLGTGENTEAFF.

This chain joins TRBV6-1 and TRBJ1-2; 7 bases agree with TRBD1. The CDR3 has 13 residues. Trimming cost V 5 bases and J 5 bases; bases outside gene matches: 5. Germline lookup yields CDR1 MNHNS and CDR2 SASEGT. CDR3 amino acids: CASSLDRFYGYTF. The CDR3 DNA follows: TGTGCCAGCAGTCTGGACAGGTTTTATGGCTACACCTTC.

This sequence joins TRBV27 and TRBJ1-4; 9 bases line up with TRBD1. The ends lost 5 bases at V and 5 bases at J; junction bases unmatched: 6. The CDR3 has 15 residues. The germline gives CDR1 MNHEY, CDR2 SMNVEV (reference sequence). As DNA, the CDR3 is TGTGCCAGCAGTCCTCAAGGGACAGGGAATGAAAAACTGTTTTTT. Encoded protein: CASSPQGTGNEKLFF.

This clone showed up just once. The CDR3 is CAYLPSGNTEAFF. The CDR3, as DNA: TGTGCTTACCTTCCCTCGGGGAACACTGAAGCTTTCTTT. The genes are TRBV28 and TRBJ1-1; D is ambiguous. Germline CDR1 reads MDHEN; CDR2 reads SYDVKM. The CDR3 loop spans 13 amino acids. The variable domain in full, completed from reference TRBV28 and TRBJ1-1, reads DVKVTQSSRYLVKRTGEKVFLECVQDMDHENMFWYRQDPGLGLRLIYFSYDVKMKEKGDIPEGYSVSREKKERFSLILESASTNQTSMYLCAYLPSGNTEAFFGQGTRLTVV.

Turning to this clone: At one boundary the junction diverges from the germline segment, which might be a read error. In DNA form, the CDR3 reads TGTGCCAGCAGCCCACTAGCGGGGGGTGGAGATGCGCAGTATTTT. It encodes CASSPLAGGGDAQYF. The chain has TRBV7-9 and TRBJ2-3; TRBD2 aligns across 12 bases. Germline V gives CDR1 SEHNR, CDR2 FQNEAQ (reference sequence). The CDR3 is 15 residues long.

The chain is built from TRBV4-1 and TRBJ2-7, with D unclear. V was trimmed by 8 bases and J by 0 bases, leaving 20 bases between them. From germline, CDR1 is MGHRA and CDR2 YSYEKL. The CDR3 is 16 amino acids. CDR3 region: CASGENTFHGSYEQYF. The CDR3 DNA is TGCGCCAGCGGTGAGAATACTTTCCATGGCTCCTACGAGCAGTACTTC.

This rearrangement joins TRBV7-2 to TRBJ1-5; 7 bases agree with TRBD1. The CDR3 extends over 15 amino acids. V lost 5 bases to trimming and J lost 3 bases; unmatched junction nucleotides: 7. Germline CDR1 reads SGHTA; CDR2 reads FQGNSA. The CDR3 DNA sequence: TGTGCCAGCAGCCTCAGGGGACAGCCCAATCAGCCCCAGCATTTT. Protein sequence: CASSLRGQPNQPQHF.

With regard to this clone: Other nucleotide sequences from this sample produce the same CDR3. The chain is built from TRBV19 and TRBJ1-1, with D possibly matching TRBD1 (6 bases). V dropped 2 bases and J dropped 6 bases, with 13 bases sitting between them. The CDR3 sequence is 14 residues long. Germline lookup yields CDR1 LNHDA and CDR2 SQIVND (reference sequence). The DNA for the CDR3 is TGTGCCAGTAGTATAAGGGGGGCTGAAGCTGAAGCTTTCTTT. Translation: CASSIRGAEAEAFF.

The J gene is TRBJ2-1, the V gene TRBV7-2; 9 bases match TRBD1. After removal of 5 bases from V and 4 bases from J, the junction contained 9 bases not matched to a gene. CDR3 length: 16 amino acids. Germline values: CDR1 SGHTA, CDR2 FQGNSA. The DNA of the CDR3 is TGTGCCAGCAGCACGTCCCGGGACAGGGCGTACAATGAGCAGTTCTTC. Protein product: CASSTSRDRAYNEQFF.

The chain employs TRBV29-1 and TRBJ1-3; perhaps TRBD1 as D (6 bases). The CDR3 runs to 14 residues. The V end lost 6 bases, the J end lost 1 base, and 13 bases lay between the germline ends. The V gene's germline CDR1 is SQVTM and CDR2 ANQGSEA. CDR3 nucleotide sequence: TGCAGCGTCGTTAGCGGACAGTCTGGAAACACCATATATTTT. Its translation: CSVVSGQSGNTIYF.

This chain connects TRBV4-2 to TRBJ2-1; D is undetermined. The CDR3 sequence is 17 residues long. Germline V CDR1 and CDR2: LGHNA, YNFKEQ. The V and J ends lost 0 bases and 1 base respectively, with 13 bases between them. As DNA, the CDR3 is TGTGCCAGCAGCCAAGAATTGGTGGGCACATCCTACAATGAGCAGTTCTTC. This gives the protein CASSQELVGTSYNEQFF.

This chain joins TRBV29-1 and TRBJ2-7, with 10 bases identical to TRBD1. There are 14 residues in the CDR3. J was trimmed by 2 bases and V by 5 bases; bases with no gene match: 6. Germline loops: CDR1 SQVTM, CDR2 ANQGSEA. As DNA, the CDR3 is TGCAGCGTTATCACCGGGACAGGGGCCTACGAGCAGTACTTC. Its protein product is CSVITGTGAYEQYF.

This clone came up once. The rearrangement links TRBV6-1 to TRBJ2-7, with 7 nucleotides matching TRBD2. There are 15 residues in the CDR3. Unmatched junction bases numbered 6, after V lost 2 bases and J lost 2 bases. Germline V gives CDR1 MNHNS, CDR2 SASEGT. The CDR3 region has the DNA TGTGCCAGCAGTGAAACGCAGGGAGGGACCTACGAGCAGTACTTC. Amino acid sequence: CASSETQGGTYEQYF.

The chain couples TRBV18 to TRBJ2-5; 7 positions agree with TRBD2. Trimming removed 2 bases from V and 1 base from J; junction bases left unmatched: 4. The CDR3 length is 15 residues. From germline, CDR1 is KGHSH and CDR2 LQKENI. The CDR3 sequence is CASSPNGGTQETQYF. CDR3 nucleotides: TGTGCCAGCTCACCAAACGGGGGGACCCAAGAGACCCAGTACTTC.

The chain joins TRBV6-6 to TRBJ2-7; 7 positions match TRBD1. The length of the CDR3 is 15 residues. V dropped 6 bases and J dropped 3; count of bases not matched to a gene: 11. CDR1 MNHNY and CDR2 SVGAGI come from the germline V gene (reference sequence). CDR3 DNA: TGTGCCAGCAGCCACGGGACAGCAGAAGGCTACGAGCAGTACTTC. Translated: CASSHGTAEGYEQYF.

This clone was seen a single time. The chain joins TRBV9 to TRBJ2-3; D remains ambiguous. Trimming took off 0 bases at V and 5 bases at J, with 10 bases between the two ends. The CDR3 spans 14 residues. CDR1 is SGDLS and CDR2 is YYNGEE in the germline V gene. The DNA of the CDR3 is TGTGCCAGCAGCGTAGCTTTCGAGCAAGATACGCAGTATTTT. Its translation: CASSVAFEQDTQYF. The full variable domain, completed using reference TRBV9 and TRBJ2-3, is DSGVTQTPKHLITATGQRVTLRCSPRSGDLSVYWYQQSLDQGLQFLIQYYNGEERAKGNILERFSAQQFPDLHSELNLSSLELGDSALYFCASSVAFEQDTQYFGPGTRLTVL.

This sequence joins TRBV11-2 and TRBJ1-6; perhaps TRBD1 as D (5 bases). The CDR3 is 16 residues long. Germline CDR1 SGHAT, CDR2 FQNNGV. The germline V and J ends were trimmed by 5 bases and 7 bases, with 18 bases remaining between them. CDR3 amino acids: CASSLDRGRKNSPLHF. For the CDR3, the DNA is TGTGCCAGCAGCCTTGACCGGGGCCGAAAAAATTCACCCCTCCACTTT.

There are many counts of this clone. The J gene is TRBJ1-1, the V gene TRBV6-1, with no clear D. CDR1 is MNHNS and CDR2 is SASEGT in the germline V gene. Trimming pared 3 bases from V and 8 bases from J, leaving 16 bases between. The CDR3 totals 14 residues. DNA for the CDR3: TGTGCCAGCAGTGACCGAAAAACTTTGATGGAAGCTTTCTTT. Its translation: CASSDRKTLMEAFF.

The CDR3 DNA follows: TGCGCCAGCAGCCAAGGCACCAGGGGGATAGTTGATACGCAGTATTTT. This translates into CASSQGTRGIVDTQYF. V gene TRBV4-1 combines with J gene TRBJ2-3; TRBD1 matches 7 bases. The CDR3 contains 16 residues. The germline V gene encodes CDR1 MGHRA and CDR2 YSYEKL. V lost 1 base and J lost 6; bases outside the gene matches: 10.

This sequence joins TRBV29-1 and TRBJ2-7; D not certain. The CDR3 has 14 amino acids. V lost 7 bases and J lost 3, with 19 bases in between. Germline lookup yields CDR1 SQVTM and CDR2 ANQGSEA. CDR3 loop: CSAGSIQPYYEQYF. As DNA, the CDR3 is TGCAGCGCCGGGTCCATTCAACCTTACTACGAGCAGTACTTC.

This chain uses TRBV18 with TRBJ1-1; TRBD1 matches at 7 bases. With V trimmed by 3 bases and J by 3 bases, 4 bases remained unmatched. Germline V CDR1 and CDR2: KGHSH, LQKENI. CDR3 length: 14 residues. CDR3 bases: TGTGCCAGCTCACCGGGACAGAAATACACTGAAGCTTTCTTT. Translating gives CASSPGQKYTEAFF.

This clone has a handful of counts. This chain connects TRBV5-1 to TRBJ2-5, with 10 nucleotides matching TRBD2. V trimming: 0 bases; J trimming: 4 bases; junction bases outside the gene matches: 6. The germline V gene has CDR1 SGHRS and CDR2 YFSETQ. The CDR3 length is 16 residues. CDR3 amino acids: CASSLGGAGGRETQYF. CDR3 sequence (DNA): TGCGCCAGCAGCTTGGGAGGAGCGGGGGGGCGAGAGACCCAGTACTTC.

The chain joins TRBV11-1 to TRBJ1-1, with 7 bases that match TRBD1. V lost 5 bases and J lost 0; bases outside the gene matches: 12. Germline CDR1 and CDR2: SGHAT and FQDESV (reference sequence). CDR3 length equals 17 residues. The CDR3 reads CASSLHRGGRMNTEAFF. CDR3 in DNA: TGTGCCAGCAGCCTGCACAGGGGAGGAAGGATGAACACTGAAGCTTTCTTT.

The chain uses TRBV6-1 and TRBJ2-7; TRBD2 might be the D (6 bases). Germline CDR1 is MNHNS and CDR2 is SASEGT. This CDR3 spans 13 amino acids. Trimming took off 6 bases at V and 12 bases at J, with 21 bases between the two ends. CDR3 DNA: TGTGCCAGCAGAATACTGGGTCGGGACTCCCCGTACTTC. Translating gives CASRILGRDSPYF.